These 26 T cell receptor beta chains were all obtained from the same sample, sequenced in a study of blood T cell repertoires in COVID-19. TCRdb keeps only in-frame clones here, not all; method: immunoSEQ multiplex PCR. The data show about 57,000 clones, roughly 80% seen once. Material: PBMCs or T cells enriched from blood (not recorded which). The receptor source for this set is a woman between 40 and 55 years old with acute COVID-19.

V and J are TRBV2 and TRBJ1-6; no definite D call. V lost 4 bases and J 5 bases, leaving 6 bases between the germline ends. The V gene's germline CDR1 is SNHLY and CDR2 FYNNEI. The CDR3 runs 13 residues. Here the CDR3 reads CASSVPDNSPLHF. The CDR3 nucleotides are TGTGCCAGCAGTGTACCGGATAATTCACCCCTCCACTTT.

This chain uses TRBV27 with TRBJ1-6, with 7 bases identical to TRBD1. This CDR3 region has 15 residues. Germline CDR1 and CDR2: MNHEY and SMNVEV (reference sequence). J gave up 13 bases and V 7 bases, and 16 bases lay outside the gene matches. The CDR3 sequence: CASTGGQAYQTPLHF. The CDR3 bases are TGTGCCAGCACAGGTGGACAGGCGTATCAAACGCCCCTCCACTTT.

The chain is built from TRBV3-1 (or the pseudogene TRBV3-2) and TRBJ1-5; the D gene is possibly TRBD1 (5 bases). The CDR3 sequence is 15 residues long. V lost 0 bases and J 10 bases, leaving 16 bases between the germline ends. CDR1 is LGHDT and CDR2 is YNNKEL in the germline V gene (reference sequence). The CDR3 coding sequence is TGTGCCAGCAGCCAAGATTGGAGTGGGAGGACACCCCAGCATTTT. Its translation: CASSQDWSGRTPQHF.

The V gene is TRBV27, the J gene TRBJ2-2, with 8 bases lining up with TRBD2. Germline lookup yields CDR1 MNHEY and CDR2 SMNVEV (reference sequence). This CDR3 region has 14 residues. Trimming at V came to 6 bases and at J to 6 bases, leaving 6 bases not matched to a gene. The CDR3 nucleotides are TGTGCCAGCAGGCCGGGACTAGGAGCCGGGGAGCTGTTTTTT. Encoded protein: CASRPGLGAGELFF.

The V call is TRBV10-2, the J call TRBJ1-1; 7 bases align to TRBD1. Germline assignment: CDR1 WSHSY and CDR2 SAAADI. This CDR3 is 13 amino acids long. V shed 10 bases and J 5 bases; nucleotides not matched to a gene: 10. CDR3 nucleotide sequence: TGCGCCACCTCTACAGGGGCTCGTACTGAAGCTTTCTTT. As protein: CATSTGARTEAFF.

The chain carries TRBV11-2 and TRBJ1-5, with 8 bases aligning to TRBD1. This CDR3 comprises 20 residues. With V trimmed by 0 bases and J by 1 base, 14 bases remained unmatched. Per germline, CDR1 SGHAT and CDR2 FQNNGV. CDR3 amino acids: CASSLDGSGLTGASNQPQHF. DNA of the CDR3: TGTGCCAGCAGCTTAGACGGTAGCGGGTTGACAGGGGCGAGCAATCAGCCCCAGCATTTT.

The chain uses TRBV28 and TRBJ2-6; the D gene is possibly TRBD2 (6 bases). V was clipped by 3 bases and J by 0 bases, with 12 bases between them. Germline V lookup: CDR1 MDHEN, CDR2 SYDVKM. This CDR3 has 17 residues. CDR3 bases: TGTGCCAGCAGTTTTGCGGGGTGGGACTCTGGGGCCAACGTCCTGACTTTC. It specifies CASSFAGWDSGANVLTF.

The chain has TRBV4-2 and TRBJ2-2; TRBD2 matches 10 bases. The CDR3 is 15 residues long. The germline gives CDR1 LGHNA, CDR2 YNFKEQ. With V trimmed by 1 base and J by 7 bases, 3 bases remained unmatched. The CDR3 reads CASSQASGRDGELFF. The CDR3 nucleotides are TGTGCCAGCAGCCAAGCTAGCGGGAGAGACGGGGAGCTGTTTTTT.

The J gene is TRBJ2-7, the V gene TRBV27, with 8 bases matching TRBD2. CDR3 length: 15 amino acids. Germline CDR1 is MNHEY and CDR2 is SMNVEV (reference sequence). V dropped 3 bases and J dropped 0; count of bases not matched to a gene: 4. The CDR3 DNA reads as TGTGCCAGCAGTTTCAGCGGGGGTAGCTCCTACGAGCAGTACGTC. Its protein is CASSFSGGSSYEQYV.

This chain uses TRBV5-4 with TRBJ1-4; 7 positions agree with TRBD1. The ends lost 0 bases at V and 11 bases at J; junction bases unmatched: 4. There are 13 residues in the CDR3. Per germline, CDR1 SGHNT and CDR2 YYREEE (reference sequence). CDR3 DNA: TGTGCCAGCAGCTTGGACAGGGGAGATAAACTGTTTTTT. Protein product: CASSLDRGDKLFF.

CDR3 region: CASMREGGAGETQYF. DNA of the CDR3: TGTGCCAGTATGCGGGAGGGGGGCGCCGGGGAGACCCAGTACTTC. This chain links TRBV28 with TRBJ2-5; 9 bases match TRBD2. CDR3 length equals 15 residues. J gave up 5 bases and V 9 bases, and 13 bases lay outside the gene matches. The germline V gene encodes CDR1 MDHEN and CDR2 SYDVKM.

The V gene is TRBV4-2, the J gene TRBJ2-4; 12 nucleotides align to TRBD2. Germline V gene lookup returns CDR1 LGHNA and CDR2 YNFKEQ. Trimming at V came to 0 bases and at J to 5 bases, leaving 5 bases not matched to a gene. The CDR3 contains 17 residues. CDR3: CASSQDPSGRAQNIQYF. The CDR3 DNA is TGTGCCAGCAGCCAAGACCCTAGCGGGAGGGCACAAAACATTCAGTACTTC.

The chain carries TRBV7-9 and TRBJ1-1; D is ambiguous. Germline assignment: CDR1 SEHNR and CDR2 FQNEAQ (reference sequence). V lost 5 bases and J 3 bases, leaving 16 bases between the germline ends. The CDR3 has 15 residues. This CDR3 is CASSGSRLRDTEAFF. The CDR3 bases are TGTGCCAGCAGCGGGAGCAGGCTCCGCGACACTGAAGCTTTCTTT.

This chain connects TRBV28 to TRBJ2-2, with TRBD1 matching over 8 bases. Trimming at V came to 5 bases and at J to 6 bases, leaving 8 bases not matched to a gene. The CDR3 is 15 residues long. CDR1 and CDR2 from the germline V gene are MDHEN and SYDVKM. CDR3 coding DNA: TGTGCCAGCAGTCGAGGGACAGGCTTGGCCGGGGAGCTGTTTTTT. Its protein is CASSRGTGLAGELFF.

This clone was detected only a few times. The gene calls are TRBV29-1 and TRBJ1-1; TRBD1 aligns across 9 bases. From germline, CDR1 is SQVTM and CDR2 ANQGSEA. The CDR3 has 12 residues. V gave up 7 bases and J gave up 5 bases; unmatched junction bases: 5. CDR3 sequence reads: CSGRDRETEAFF. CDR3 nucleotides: TGCAGCGGACGGGACAGGGAGACTGAAGCTTTCTTT.

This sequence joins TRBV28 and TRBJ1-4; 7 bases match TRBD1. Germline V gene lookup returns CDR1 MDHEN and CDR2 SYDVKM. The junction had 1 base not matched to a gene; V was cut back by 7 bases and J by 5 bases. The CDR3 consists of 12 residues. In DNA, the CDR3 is TGTGCCAGCACACAGGGGAATGAAAAACTGTTTTTT. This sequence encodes CASTQGNEKLFF. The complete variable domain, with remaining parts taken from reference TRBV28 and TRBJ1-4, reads DVKVTQSSRYLVKRTGEKVFLECVQDMDHENMFWYRQDPGLGLRLIYFSYDVKMKEKGDIPEGYSVSREKKERFSLILESASTNQTSMYLCASTQGNEKLFFGSGTQLSVL.

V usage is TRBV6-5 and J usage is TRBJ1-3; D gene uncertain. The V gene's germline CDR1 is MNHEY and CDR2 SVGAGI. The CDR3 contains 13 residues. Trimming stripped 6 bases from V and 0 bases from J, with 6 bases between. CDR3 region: CASRQHSGNTIYF. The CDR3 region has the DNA TGTGCCAGCAGACAGCACTCTGGAAACACCATATATTTT.

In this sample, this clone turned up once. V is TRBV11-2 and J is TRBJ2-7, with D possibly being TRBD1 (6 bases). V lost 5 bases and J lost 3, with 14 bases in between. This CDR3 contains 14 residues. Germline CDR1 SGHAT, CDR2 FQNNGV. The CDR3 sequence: CASSPQGFGYEQYF. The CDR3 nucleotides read TGTGCCAGCAGCCCACAGGGCTTCGGCTACGAGCAGTACTTC.

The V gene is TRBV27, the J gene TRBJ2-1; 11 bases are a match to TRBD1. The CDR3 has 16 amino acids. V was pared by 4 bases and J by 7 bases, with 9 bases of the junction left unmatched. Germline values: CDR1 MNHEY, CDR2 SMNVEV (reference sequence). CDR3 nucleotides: TGTGCCAGCAGTTCCCGGACAGGGGGCGCTTGGAATGAGCAGTTCTTC. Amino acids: CASSSRTGGAWNEQFF.

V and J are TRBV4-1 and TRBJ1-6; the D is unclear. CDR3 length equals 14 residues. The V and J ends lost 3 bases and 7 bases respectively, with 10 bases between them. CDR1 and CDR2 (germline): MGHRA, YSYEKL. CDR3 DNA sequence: TGCGCCAGCAGCCATCCCCCTGTGAATTCACCCCTCCACTTT. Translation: CASSHPPVNSPLHF.

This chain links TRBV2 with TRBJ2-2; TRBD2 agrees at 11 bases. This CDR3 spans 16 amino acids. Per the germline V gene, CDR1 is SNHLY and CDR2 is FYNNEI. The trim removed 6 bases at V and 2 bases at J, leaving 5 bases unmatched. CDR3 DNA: TGTGCCAGCAGGGGGACTAGCGGACCCAACACCGGGGAGCTGTTTTTT. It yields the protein CASRGTSGPNTGELFF.

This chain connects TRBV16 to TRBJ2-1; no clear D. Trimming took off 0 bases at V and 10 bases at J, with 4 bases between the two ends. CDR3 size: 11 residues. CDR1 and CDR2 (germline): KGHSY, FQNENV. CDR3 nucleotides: TGTGCCAGCAGCCAATCTTCGGAGCAGTTCTTC. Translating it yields CASSQSSEQFF.

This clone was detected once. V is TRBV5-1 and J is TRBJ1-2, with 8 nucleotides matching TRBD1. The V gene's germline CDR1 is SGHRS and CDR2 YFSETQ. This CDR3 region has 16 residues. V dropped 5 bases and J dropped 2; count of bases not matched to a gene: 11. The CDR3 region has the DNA TGCGCCAGCAGGGTGGATGCGACAGGGGACAACTATGGCTACACCTTC. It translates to CASRVDATGDNYGYTF.

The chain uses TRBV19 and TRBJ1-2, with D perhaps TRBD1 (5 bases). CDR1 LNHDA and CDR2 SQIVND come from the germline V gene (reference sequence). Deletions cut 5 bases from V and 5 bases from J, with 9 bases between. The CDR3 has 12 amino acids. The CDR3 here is CASSSTGYGYTF. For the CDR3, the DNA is TGTGCCAGTAGTTCCACAGGTTATGGCTACACCTTC.

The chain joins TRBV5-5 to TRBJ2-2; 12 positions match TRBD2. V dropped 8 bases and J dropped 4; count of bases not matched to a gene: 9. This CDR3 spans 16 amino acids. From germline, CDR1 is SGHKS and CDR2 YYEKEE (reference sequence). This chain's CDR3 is CASRLAGVGGTGELFF. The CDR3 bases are TGTGCCAGTAGACTAGCGGGGGTCGGAGGCACCGGGGAGCTGTTTTTT.

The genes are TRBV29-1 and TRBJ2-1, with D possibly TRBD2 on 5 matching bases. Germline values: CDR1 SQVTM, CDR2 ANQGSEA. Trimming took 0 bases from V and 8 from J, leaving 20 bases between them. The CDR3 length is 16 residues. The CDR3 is CSVEDHKRRNWDEQFF. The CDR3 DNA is TGCAGCGTTGAAGATCATAAGCGGAGAAACTGGGATGAGCAGTTCTTC.